This T cell receptor (beta chain) was observed in a study of PD-L1 blockade in urothelial cancer. Study overall: At 3 weeks after treatment start (second dose) and again at 6 weeks, blood was analyzed.

The investigators introduced synthetic TCR analog templates into each PCR as spikes. TCRdb's copy holds only in-frame clones and misses some; the assay was immunoSEQ multiplex PCR. Altogether about 19,000 clones are present, around 83% being singletons, with the ten largest covering over 1.5%. The time point was: peripheral blood 6 weeks after treatment start. J gave up 0 bases and V 0 bases, and 10 bases lay outside the gene matches. The CDR3 covers 18 residues. The germline V gene encodes CDR1 MNHNS and CDR2 SASEGT. The chain combines TRBV6-1 with TRBJ2-7; 8 bases map to TRBD2. This material consisted of PBMCs, taken around atezolizumab (anti-PD-L1) treatment. The clonotype originates from a man in his fifties or sixties with urothelial cancer. CDR3 loop: CASSEAAFSGASSYEQYF. The CDR3 DNA follows: TGTGCCAGCAGTGAAGCGGCTTTTAGCGGGGCTAGCTCCTACGAGCAGTACTTC.